This passage covers 5 T cell receptor beta chains from one sample sequenced in a study of PD-1 blockade in classical Hodgkin lymphoma. Profiled with immunoSEQ multiplex PCR; TCRdb holds only in-frame clones, not every one. The sample records about 16,000 clones, 85% being singletons. Every one of the patients relapsed after autologous stem cell transplantation (brentuximab vedotin exposure was variable). Magnetic negative selection was used to purify CD4+ T cells from thawed PBMCs. The sample in question was CD4+ T cells from blood, obtained at baseline. The receptor set was obtained from a human donor with classical Hodgkin lymphoma.

This chain links TRBV5-1 with TRBJ1-4; TRBD1 agrees at 11 bases. This CDR3 has 15 amino acids. The germline gives CDR1 SGHRS, CDR2 YFSETQ. J lost 8 bases, V lost 0 bases, and 3 bases had no gene match. The CDR3 here is CASSLGTGGREKLFF. DNA for the CDR3: TGCGCCAGCAGCTTGGGGACAGGGGGCCGGGAAAAACTGTTTTTT.

The chain links TRBV9 to TRBJ2-3; TRBD2 aligns across 7 bases. Unmatched junction bases numbered 5, after V lost 0 bases and J lost 1 base. Germline V gene data show CDR1 as SGDLS and CDR2 as YYNGEE. CDR3 length: 16 residues. The CDR3, as DNA: TGTGCCAGCAGCGTAGGAGGCGGGAGAGGCACAGATACGCAGTATTTT. Amino acid sequence: CASSVGGGRGTDTQYF.

The chain recombines TRBV10-3 with TRBJ1-3; no firm D call. The CDR3 consists of 13 residues. The germline V and J ends were trimmed by 4 bases and 0 bases, with 4 bases remaining between them. Germline V gene data show CDR1 as ENHRY and CDR2 as SYGVKD. The chain's CDR3 is CAISGDSGNTIYF. CDR3 sequence (DNA): TGTGCCATCAGTGGTGACTCTGGAAACACCATATATTTT.

V usage is TRBV9 and J usage is TRBJ1-1; a weak D match, TRBD1 (6 bases). The CDR3 runs to 14 residues. From germline, CDR1 is SGDLS and CDR2 YYNGEE. Trimming removed 1 base at V and 1 base at J, with 8 bases between. The CDR3: CASSVRTANTEAFF. In nucleotides, the CDR3 is TGTGCCAGCAGCGTACGGACAGCGAACACTGAAGCTTTCTTT.

In DNA, the CDR3 is TGTGCCAGTCAAGACAGGGTGGTCGACAATGAGCAGTTCTTC. This translates into CASQDRVVDNEQFF. This chain links TRBV19 with TRBJ2-1; TRBD1 matches 7 bases. Germline trimming cut 8 bases from V and 5 bases from J; bases unmatched to any gene: 9. The CDR3 is made up of 14 amino acids. CDR1 is LNHDA and CDR2 is SQIVND in the germline V gene (reference sequence).